This T cell receptor beta chain was captured in a study of cytomegalovirus exposure and HLA in healthy donors. It was with 60 Vbeta and 13 Jbeta primers that the PCR ran. The repertoire was sequenced with immunoSEQ multiplex PCR; TCRdb's copy has only in-frame clones and lacks some. The sample includes 150,000 to 200,000 clones, around 84% of them seen just once. The CDR3 covers 15 residues. V was pared by 3 bases and J by 5 bases, with 5 bases of the junction left unmatched. The germline V gene has CDR1 SNHLY and CDR2 FYNNEI. Details on this clone: The antigen remains undetermined.

Study-wide points: Most CMV-associated TCR beta chains appeared HLA-restricted in a later analysis.

The receptor's source is a woman in her late teens or twenties in good health and CMV-seronegative. The rearrangement joins TRBV2 to TRBJ2-5; 11 bases fit TRBD2. Source material: PBMCs. This chain's CDR3 is CASSDGLAGGETQYF. CDR3 nucleotide sequence: TGTGCCAGCAGTGACGGGCTAGCGGGGGGTGAGACCCAGTACTTC.